These 24 T cell receptor beta chains originate from one sample sequenced in a study of CD8 T cells in ankylosing spondylitis. TCRdb independently ran MiXCR on the 5' RACE reads; one entry per CDR3 protein. The sample has about 240,000 distinct CDR3 sequences; 8.6% are singletons. Material for sequencing was blood, either unsorted or a sorted T cell fraction (not recorded which). These TCRs come from a male donor with ankylosing spondylitis or in good health (not recorded which).

This clonotype was counted ten times or more. The chain couples TRBV28 to TRBJ2-5; 8 positions agree with TRBD2. CDR1 and CDR2 from the germline V gene are MDHEN and SYDVKM. The CDR3 sequence is 17 residues long. J gave up 7 bases and V 1 base, and 14 bases lay outside the gene matches. The CDR3 DNA sequence: TGTGCCAGCAGTTTATACCGAGCTGGAGCGGGAGAGGGGACCCAGTACTTC. Translation: CASSLYRAGAGEGTQYF.

This clonotype was seen many times. The rearrangement joins TRBV24-1 to TRBJ2-3, with 9 bases that match TRBD2. V lost 1 base and J lost 7; bases outside the gene matches: 8. The V gene's germline CDR1 is KGHDR and CDR2 SFDVKD. The CDR3 length is 16 residues. The CDR3 region has the DNA TGTGCCACCAGTGATTTCTCGCGGGAGGGCCTAAATACGCAGTATTTT. Translated: CATSDFSREGLNTQYF.

This clonotype was counted a few times. This rearrangement joins TRBV6-5 to TRBJ2-7; D possibly uses TRBD1 or TRBD2 (6 bases each). The CDR3 spans 15 residues. V dropped 0 bases and J dropped 7 bases, with 16 bases sitting between them. Germline loops: CDR1 MNHEY, CDR2 SVGAGI. DNA for the CDR3: TGTGCCAGCAGTTACTCAGCGGAGGGGGGTCGGGAGCAGTACTTC. Translated, it gives CASSYSAEGGREQYF.

To note about this clonotype: A much bigger clone sits one base away, suggesting this may be a read error. This chain links TRBV28 with TRBJ2-5; tentative D call: TRBD2 (5 bases). The CDR3 is made up of 15 amino acids. Germline CDR1 MDHEN, CDR2 SYDVKM. Trimming pared 8 bases from V and 4 bases from J, leaving 20 bases between. The CDR3 here is CASLPLRETIETQYF. In DNA form, the CDR3 reads TGTGCCAGCCTCCCCCTCCGGGAAACAATAGAGACCCAGTACTTC.

This clonotype showed up many times. The rearrangement links TRBV27 to TRBJ1-5; 7 bases agree with TRBD1. CDR1 MNHEY and CDR2 SMNVEV come from the germline V gene (reference sequence). This CDR3 is built from 13 residues. J was trimmed by 7 bases and V by 5 bases; bases with no gene match: 5. The CDR3 protein is CASSPWTGQPQHF. CDR3 DNA: TGTGCCAGCAGTCCTTGGACAGGCCAGCCCCAGCATTTT.

This clonotype was seen a few times. V gene TRBV7-3 combines with J gene TRBJ1-1; 8 nucleotides agree with TRBD1. V gave up 2 bases and J gave up 7 bases; unmatched junction bases: 0. CDR1 and CDR2 from the germline V gene are SGHTA and FQGTGA. The CDR3 spans 12 residues. Here the CDR3 reads CASSLGTGEAFF. CDR3 bases: TGTGCCAGCAGCTTAGGGACAGGTGAAGCTTTCTTT.

This clonotype was counted ten times or more. The V call is TRBV27, the J call TRBJ2-7; D unresolved. Germline CDR1 MNHEY, CDR2 SMNVEV (reference sequence). CDR3 size: 13 residues. V shed 4 bases and J shed 2 bases, with 9 bases lying between them. CDR3 DNA: TGTGCCAGCAGTTACGGGCCCGCCTACGAGCAGTACTTC. Its translation: CASSYGPAYEQYF.

This clonotype was recorded at least ten times. The J gene is TRBJ2-4, the V gene TRBV5-1; the D gene is possibly TRBD1 (5 bases). Trimming took off 0 bases at V and 8 bases at J, with 12 bases between the two ends. The CDR3 consists of 14 residues. The germline CDR1 and CDR2 sequences are SGHRS and YFSETQ. CDR3 DNA: TGCGCCAGCAGCTTGGCAGGGCATAAGGACATTCAGTACTTC. Translation gives CASSLAGHKDIQYF.

A word on this clonotype: A much bigger clone sits one base away, suggesting this may be a read error. The J gene is TRBJ1-4, the V gene TRBV7-9, with D perhaps TRBD1 (5 bases). The CDR3 loop spans 16 amino acids. From germline, CDR1 is SEHNR and CDR2 FQNEAQ (reference sequence). CDR3 region: CTSSLNSGSGNEKLFF. CDR3 sequence (DNA): TGTACCAGCAGCTTAAATTCAGGGTCCGGTAATGAAAAACTGTTTTTT.

The chain is built from TRBV7-9 and TRBJ2-1, with 7 nucleotides matching TRBD1. Germline CDR1 is SEHNR and CDR2 is FQNEAQ (reference sequence). CDR3 length equals 15 residues. J lost 4 bases, V lost 0 bases, and 3 bases had no gene match. As DNA, the CDR3 is TGTGCCAGCAGCTTAGCGGGGACAGTATACAATGAGCAGTTCTTC. It is translated as CASSLAGTVYNEQFF.

A few counts support this clonotype. The chain combines TRBV10-3 with TRBJ2-1; D assignment may be TRBD1 or TRBD2 (5 bases each). Trimming removed 6 bases from V and 7 bases from J, with 19 bases in between. CDR3 size: 15 residues. Germline V gene lookup returns CDR1 ENHRY and CDR2 SYGVKD. CDR3 residues: CAIRSTGRWGNEQFF. The CDR3 region has the DNA TGTGCCATCAGGTCCACGGGACGGTGGGGAAATGAGCAGTTCTTC.

This clonotype was recorded many times. DNA for the CDR3: TGTGCCAGCAGCTACGCCGGGACCCTTAACACCGGGGAGCTGTTTTTT. Its protein is CASSYAGTLNTGELFF. The V call is TRBV3-1, the J call TRBJ2-2; TRBD1 or TRBD2 may be the D gene (5 bases each). Trimming took off 5 bases at V and 2 bases at J, with 15 bases between the two ends. CDR1 is LGHDT and CDR2 is YNNKEL in the germline V gene (reference sequence). The CDR3 contains 16 residues.

The rearrangement uses TRBV7-2 and TRBJ2-7, with D unresolved. V shed 0 bases and J shed 7 bases, with 19 bases lying between them. The CDR3 runs 16 residues. Germline V gene lookup returns CDR1 SGHTA and CDR2 FQGNSA. The DNA for the CDR3 is TGTGCCAGCAGCTTAGCGCAAGGACGCCCAGAAAAGGAGCAGTACTTC. Its translation is CASSLAQGRPEKEQYF.

This clonotype turned up a few times. The V gene is TRBV30, the J gene TRBJ2-1; D remains unclear. Germline values: CDR1 GTSNPN, CDR2 SVGIG (reference sequence). CDR3 length: 15 residues. Between the trimmed V and J ends, which lost 0 bases and 2 bases, there was a span of 11 bases. Here the CDR3 reads CAWSVIGGPYNEQFF. DNA of the CDR3: TGTGCCTGGAGTGTAATTGGCGGTCCCTACAATGAGCAGTTCTTC.

The chain links TRBV15 to TRBJ1-5, with D maybe TRBD1 (6 bases). V was shortened by 0 bases and J by 8 bases, with 11 bases between the two germline ends. CDR3 length equals 14 residues. From germline, CDR1 is LNHNV and CDR2 YYDKDF (reference sequence). The chain's CDR3 is CATSRDRGGKPQHF. The DNA for the CDR3 is TGTGCCACCAGCAGAGATCGGGGGGGCAAGCCCCAGCATTTT.

There are many counts of this clonotype. This chain uses TRBV20-1 with TRBJ1-2; maybe TRBD1 (6 bases). This CDR3 is 13 amino acids long. V dropped 6 bases and J dropped 4 bases, with 15 bases sitting between them. From germline, CDR1 is DFQATT and CDR2 SNEGSKA (reference sequence). CDR3 sequence reads: CSAGGQGIYGYTF. The CDR3 nucleotides read TGCAGTGCAGGGGGGCAGGGCATCTATGGCTACACCTTC.

This clonotype was observed many times. The chain is built from TRBV19 and TRBJ2-5; 7 bases match TRBD1. The J segment lost 2 bases and the V segment lost 5 bases, leaving 11 bases of the junction unmatched. Germline CDR1 LNHDA, CDR2 SQIVND (reference sequence). The CDR3 runs 16 residues. The CDR3 reads CASSRDREGLQETQYF. The CDR3, as DNA: TGTGCCAGTAGTCGGGACAGAGAAGGATTACAAGAGACCCAGTACTTC.

V gene TRBV5-1 combines with J gene TRBJ1-2; weak D call: TRBD1 (5 bases). The V and J ends lost 7 bases and 1 base respectively, with 11 bases between them. This CDR3 region has 13 residues. The V gene's germline CDR1 is SGHRS and CDR2 YFSETQ. The CDR3 region is CASGADSNYGYTF. In DNA form, the CDR3 reads TGCGCCAGCGGGGCAGACAGTAACTATGGCTACACCTTC.

The rearrangement joins TRBV12-3 or TRBV12-4 to TRBJ2-1; 10 bases are a match to TRBD2. With V trimmed by 1 base and J by 7 bases, 10 bases remained unmatched. The CDR3 totals 17 residues. The CDR3 DNA reads as TGTGCCAGCAGTTTAGGCCAGCGGGGGGGCGAGTTTAATGAGCAGTTCTTC. This sequence encodes CASSLGQRGGEFNEQFF.

This clonotype appeared a few times. The genes are TRBV20-1 and TRBJ2-1; D uncertain. Germline V gene data show CDR1 as DFQATT and CDR2 as SNEGSKA (reference sequence). The CDR3 contains 13 residues. V was shortened by 0 bases and J by 4 bases, with 7 bases between the two germline ends. The CDR3 DNA is TGCAGTGCTAGAGATACCGATTACAATGAGCAGTTCTTC. Its translation is CSARDTDYNEQFF.

This clonotype was observed at least ten times. The CDR3 bases are TGTGCCAGCAGCCTCGATCACGTGAGTGTGGATGAGCAGTTCTTC. Translation gives CASSLDHVSVDEQFF. The V and J genes are TRBV7-9 and TRBJ2-1; D call uncertain. V was clipped by 5 bases and J by 8 bases, with 19 bases between them. CDR1 and CDR2 from the germline V gene are SEHNR and FQNEAQ (reference sequence). This CDR3 region has 15 residues.

The chain carries TRBV7-6 and TRBJ1-2; D possibly corresponds to TRBD1 (5 bases). CDR1 and CDR2 from the germline V gene are SGHVS and FNYEAQ. The ends were cut back, 11 bases at V and 4 bases at J, with 14 bases in the middle. CDR3 length: 12 amino acids. The CDR3 is CAAGARPYGYTF. The DNA of the CDR3 is TGTGCCGCCGGGGCCAGGCCCTATGGCTACACCTTC.

In this sample, this clonotype turned up many times. The chain uses TRBV7-9 and TRBJ1-6; weak D call: TRBD1 (5 bases). Trimming cost V 2 bases and J 7 bases, with 12 bases left between them. This CDR3 is 15 amino acids long. In germline, CDR1 is SEHNR, CDR2 FQNEAQ (reference sequence). CDR3 amino acids: CASSLSRGGNSPLHF. In DNA form, the CDR3 reads TGTGCCAGCAGCTTATCGAGGGGTGGAAATTCACCCCTCCACTTT.

This clonotype was detected ten times or more. The rearrangement uses TRBV29-1 and TRBJ1-2, with 7 bases identical to TRBD1. V lost 4 bases to trimming and J lost 4 bases; unmatched junction nucleotides: 9. Germline assignment: CDR1 SQVTM and CDR2 ANQGSEA. The CDR3 is 14 amino acids. The CDR3 here is CSVVLLGGLYGYTF. CDR3 in DNA: TGCAGCGTTGTCTTGTTAGGGGGCCTCTATGGCTACACCTTC. Using reference TRBV29-1 and TRBJ1-2 for the parts outside the CDR3, the full variable domain is SAVISQKPSRDICQRGTSLTIQCQVDSQVTMMFWYRQQPGQSLTLIATANQGSEATYESGFVIDKFPISRPNLTFSTLTVSNMSPEDSSIYLCSVVLLGGLYGYTFGSGTRLTVV.